Below, 5 T cell receptor beta chains from the same sample are listed, as sequenced in a study of CD8 T cells in ankylosing spondylitis. Each CDR3 protein is one row after TCRdb ran MiXCR on the 5' RACE reads. The table lists 15,000 or so distinct CDR3 sequences, under 8.5% of them singletons, with around 37% in the top ten. Sequenced input: blood. The source is a male donor with ankylosing spondylitis or in good health (not recorded which).

In this sample, this clonotype turned up many times. The chain joins TRBV29-1 to TRBJ1-1; 8 bases are shared with TRBD1. The V gene's germline CDR1 is SQVTM and CDR2 ANQGSEA. V was pared by 5 bases and J by 5 bases, with 10 bases of the junction left unmatched. This CDR3 has 14 residues. CDR3 region: CSVLPLTGATEAFF. CDR3 bases: TGCAGCGTTTTACCCTTGACAGGGGCAACTGAAGCTTTCTTT. Full variable domain (missing parts from reference TRBV29-1 and TRBJ1-1): SAVISQKPSRDICQRGTSLTIQCQVDSQVTMMFWYRQQPGQSLTLIATANQGSEATYESGFVIDKFPISRPNLTFSTLTVSNMSPEDSSIYLCSVLPLTGATEAFFGQGTRLTVV.

This clonotype was seen ten or more times. This sequence joins TRBV12-3 or TRBV12-4 and TRBJ1-1; D gene ambiguous. Trimming took off 2 bases at V and 1 base at J, with 8 bases between the two ends. CDR3 size: 14 residues. The CDR3 sequence is CASSLLQENTEAFF. The CDR3 DNA follows: TGTGCCAGCAGTTTACTCCAGGAGAACACTGAAGCTTTCTTT.

The table lists this clonotype with many counts. The gene calls are TRBV3-1 and TRBJ2-3, with TRBD2 identical over 8 bases. Germline values: CDR1 LGHDT, CDR2 YNNKEL (reference sequence). This CDR3 is 15 amino acids long. Trimming took 4 bases from V and 5 from J; bases not matched to a gene: 8. The CDR3 bases are TGTGCCAGCAGCCCCGGGGGGGCGCGAGGAGATACGCAGTATTTT. Its protein product is CASSPGGARGDTQYF.

The sample holds many counts of this clonotype. The chain has TRBV5-1 and TRBJ1-1, with a tentative D call TRBD1 (5 bases). Trimming stripped 2 bases from V and 0 bases from J, with 8 bases between. The CDR3 length is 14 residues. Germline V lookup: CDR1 SGHRS, CDR2 YFSETQ. The CDR3 is CASSFGGVNTEAFF. CDR3 DNA sequence: TGCGCCAGCAGCTTCGGGGGAGTGAACACTGAAGCTTTCTTT.

This clonotype was counted at least ten times. V is TRBV5-1 and J is TRBJ2-3; D is possibly TRBD1 (5 bases). The germline gives CDR1 SGHRS, CDR2 YFSETQ. The V gene lost 3 bases and the J gene lost 2 bases, with 13 bases spanning the gap. The CDR3 length is 15 residues. CDR3 DNA: TGCGCCAGCAGCTCCTCGACAGCCACCACAGATACGCAGTATTTT. Encoded protein: CASSSSTATTDTQYF. Together with reference TRBV5-1 and TRBJ2-3, the CDR3 gives the full variable domain: KAGVTQTPRYLIKTRGQQVTLSCSPISGHRSVSWYQQTPGQGLQFLFEYFSETQRNKGNFPGRFSGRQFSNSRSEMNVSTLELGDSALYLCASSSSTATTDTQYFGPGTRLTVL.